This T cell receptor beta chain was recorded in a study of CD8 T cells in acute hepatitis C reinfection. About the study: Sequences come from NS3-1073-specific CD8+ T cells, during acute infection and after clearance.

Germline V CDR1 and CDR2: SGHRS, YFSETQ. With 2 bases clipped from V and 0 bases from J, the junction kept 10 bases outside the gene matches. The CDR3 consists of 18 residues. As to this clone: The target antigen is unknown.

General study points: Regardless of outcome, about a dozen public clonotypes appeared, one using V04-02/J02-02.

Sequencing used immunoSEQ multiplex PCR; TCRdb keeps in-frame clones, though not all of them. The table lists approximately 39,000 clones, 80% to 90% of them singletons. Time point denoted: naive CD8 control sorted from an acute-time-point sample. Every 3 months, donors from a Montreal cohort of people who inject drugs were followed. This chain connects TRBV5-1 to TRBJ2-1; 8 positions agree with TRBD2. The clonotype comes from a man aged 25 to 40 with chronic hepatitis C. Sequencing was carried out using naive CD8+ T cells from PBMCs. This CDR3 reads CASSLIPGSGSSYNEQFF. In DNA, the CDR3 is TGCGCCAGCAGCTTAATTCCAGGGAGCGGGAGCTCCTACAATGAGCAGTTCTTC.